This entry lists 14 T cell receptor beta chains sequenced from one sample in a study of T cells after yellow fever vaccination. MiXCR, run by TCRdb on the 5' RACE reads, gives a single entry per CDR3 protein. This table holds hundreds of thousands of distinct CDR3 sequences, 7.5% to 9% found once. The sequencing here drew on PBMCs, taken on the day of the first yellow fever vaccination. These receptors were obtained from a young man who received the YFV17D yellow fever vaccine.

CDR3 loop: CASSLELPRTQYF. CDR3 DNA: TGCGCCAGCAGCTTGGAACTCCCTCGGACCCAGTACTTC. The gene calls are TRBV5-1 and TRBJ2-5; D unclear. This CDR3 region has 13 residues. Trimming took off 0 bases at V and 7 bases at J, with 10 bases between the two ends. Germline assignment: CDR1 SGHRS and CDR2 YFSETQ.

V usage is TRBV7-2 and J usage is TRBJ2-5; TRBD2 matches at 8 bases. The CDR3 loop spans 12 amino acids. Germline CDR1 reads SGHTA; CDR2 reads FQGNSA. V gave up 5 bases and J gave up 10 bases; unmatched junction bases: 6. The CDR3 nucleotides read TGTGCCAGCAGCCCAGCAGGGACTAGCCAGTACTTC. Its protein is CASSPAGTSQYF.

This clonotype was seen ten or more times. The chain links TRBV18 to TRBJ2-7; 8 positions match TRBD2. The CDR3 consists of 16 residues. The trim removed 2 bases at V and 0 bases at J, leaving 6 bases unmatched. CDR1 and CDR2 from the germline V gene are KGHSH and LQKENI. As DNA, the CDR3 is TGTGCCAGCTCACCAACGACTAGCGCAAACTCCTACGAGCAGTACTTC. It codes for CASSPTTSANSYEQYF. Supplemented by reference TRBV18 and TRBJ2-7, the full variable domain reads NAGVMQNPRHLVRRRGQEARLRCSPMKGHSHVYWYRQLPEEGLKFMVYLQKENIIDESGMPKERFSAEFPKEGPSILRIQQVVRGDSAAYFCASSPTTSANSYEQYFGPGTRLTVT.

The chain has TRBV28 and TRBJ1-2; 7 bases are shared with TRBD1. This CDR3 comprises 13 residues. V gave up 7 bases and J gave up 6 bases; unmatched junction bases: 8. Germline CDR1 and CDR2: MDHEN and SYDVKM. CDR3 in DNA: TGTGCCAGCATGACACAGGGGAGGGATGGCTACACCTTC. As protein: CASMTQGRDGYTF.

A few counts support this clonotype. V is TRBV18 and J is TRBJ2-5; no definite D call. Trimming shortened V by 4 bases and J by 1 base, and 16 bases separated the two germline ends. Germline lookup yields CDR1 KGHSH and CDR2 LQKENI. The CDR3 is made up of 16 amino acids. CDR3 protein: CASSHGPPSFQETQYF. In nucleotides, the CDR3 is TGTGCCAGCTCACACGGACCCCCGTCTTTCCAAGAGACCCAGTACTTC.

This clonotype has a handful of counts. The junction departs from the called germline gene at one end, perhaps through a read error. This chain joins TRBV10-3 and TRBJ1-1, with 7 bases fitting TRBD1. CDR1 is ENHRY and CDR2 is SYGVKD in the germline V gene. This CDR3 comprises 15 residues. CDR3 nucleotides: TGTGCCATCAGCGAGTACAGGGGCGCGAACACTGAAGCTTTCTTT. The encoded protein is CAISEYRGANTEAFF.

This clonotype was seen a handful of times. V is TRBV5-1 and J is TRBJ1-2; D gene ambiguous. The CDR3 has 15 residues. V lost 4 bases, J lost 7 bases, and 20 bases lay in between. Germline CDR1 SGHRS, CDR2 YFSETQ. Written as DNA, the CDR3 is TGCGCCAGCAGCCTGGACTTGGCCGCTCTCTCTGGCTACACCTTC. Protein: CASSLDLAALSGYTF.

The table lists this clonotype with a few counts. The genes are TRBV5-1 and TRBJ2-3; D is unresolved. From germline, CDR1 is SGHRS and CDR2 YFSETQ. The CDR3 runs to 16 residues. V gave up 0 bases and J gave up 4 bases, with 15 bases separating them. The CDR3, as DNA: TGCGCCAGCAGCTTGGGGGGATTCCTGCAGGCAGATACGCAGTATTTT. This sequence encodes CASSLGGFLQADTQYF.

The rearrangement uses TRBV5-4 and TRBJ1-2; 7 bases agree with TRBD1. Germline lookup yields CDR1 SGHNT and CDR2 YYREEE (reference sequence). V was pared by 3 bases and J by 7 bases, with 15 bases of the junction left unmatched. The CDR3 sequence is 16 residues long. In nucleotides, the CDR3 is TGTGCCAGCAGCTATGACAGGGAAGGGGGTTTTGGTGGCTACACCTTC. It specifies CASSYDREGGFGGYTF. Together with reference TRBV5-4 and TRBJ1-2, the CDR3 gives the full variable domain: ETGVTQSPTHLIKTRGQQVTLRCSSQSGHNTVSWYQQALGQGPQFIFQYYREEENGRGNFPPRFSGLQFPNYSSELNVNALELDDSALYLCASSYDREGGFGGYTFGSGTRLTVV.

The CDR3 region is CASSYIGEETFF. In DNA form, the CDR3 reads TGTGCCAGCAGTTACATTGGGGAGGAAACTTTCTTT. The chain is built from TRBV6-6 and TRBJ1-1; D uncertain. CDR1 is MNHNY, CDR2 SVGAGI, per germline (reference sequence). The V gene lost 2 bases and the J gene lost 12 bases, with 13 bases spanning the gap. The CDR3 extends over 12 amino acids.

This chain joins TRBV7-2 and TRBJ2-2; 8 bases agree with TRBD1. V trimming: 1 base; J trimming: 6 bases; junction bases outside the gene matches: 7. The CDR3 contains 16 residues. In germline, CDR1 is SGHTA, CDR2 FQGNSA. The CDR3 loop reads CASSLGGQGASGELFF. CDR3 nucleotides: TGTGCCAGCAGCTTAGGGGGTCAGGGGGCCTCCGGGGAGCTGTTTTTT.

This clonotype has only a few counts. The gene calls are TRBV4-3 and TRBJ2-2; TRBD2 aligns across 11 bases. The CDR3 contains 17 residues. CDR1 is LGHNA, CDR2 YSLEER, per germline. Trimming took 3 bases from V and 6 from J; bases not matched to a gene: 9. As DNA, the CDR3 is TGCGCCAGCAGCCAGGGGTTTCTAGCGGGGGGTGCCGGGGAGCTGTTTTTT. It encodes CASSQGFLAGGAGELFF.

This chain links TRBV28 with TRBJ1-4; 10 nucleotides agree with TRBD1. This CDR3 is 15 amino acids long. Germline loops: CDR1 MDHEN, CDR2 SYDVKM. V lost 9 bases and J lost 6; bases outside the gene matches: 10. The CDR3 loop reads CASRQGAVSYEKLFF. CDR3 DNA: TGTGCCAGTAGACAGGGGGCGGTTTCTTATGAAAAACTGTTTTTT.

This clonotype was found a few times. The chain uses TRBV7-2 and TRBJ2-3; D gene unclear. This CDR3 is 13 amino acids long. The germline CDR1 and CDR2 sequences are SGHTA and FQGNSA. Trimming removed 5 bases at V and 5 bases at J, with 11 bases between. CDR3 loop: CASSPAREDTQYF. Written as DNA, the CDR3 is TGTGCCAGCAGCCCGGCTAGGGAAGATACGCAGTATTTT.